The text below deals with one T cell receptor beta chain. As yet, its antigen is unknown. PBMCs were cryopreserved, and 1.5 to 2 micrograms of genomic DNA from them went into TCR beta libraries. The ends were cut back, 5 bases at V and 0 bases at J, with 2 bases in the middle. Germline CDR1 reads KGHSH; CDR2 reads LQKENI. There are 12 residues in the CDR3. The data originate from a study of cytotoxic CD8 clonotypes in ibrutinib-treated CLL. General study findings and limits: The study sampled sustained-remission and progressing patients at different times. Public clonotypes occurred uncommonly; on treatment, they contracted or remained stable.

Produced via immunoSEQ multiplex PCR; TCRdb's table is partial and in-frame only. The sample has approximately 300,000 clones, around four fifths seen once; the top ten hold over 6.5%. The sequencing here drew on PBMCs, taken before ibrutinib treatment. This receptor was taken from a human donor with chronic lymphocytic leukemia. The rearrangement links TRBV18 to TRBJ2-1, with D hard to call. This chain's CDR3 is CASSISYNEQFF. In DNA form, the CDR3 reads TGTGCCAGCTCAATCTCCTACAATGAGCAGTTCTTC. Complete variable domain (other parts from reference TRBV18 and TRBJ2-1): NAGVMQNPRHLVRRRGQEARLRCSPMKGHSHVYWYRQLPEEGLKFMVYLQKENIIDESGMPKERFSAEFPKEGPSILRIQQVVRGDSAAYFCASSISYNEQFFGPGTRLTVL.